The rows below give T cell receptor beta chains drawn from one sample of a study of blood T cell repertoires in COVID-19. Repertoires were generated with immunoSEQ multiplex PCR, while TCRdb's copy carries only in-frame clones and drops some. Of 200,000 or so clones in the sample, about 80% were seen once. Sequencing input: PBMCs or T cells enriched from blood (not recorded which). The receptors derive from a man aged 35-49 years who had recovered from COVID-19. Both conserved end residues are part of each CDR3. A D gene is named only where the DNA matches it firmly. Some rows have no size entry. The others give once, few or many, or a class for an expanded clone.

size | J | D | V | DNA | CDR3
few | TRBJ1-4 | - | TRBV7-2 | TGTGCCAGCAGCAGTCTAAGGGGCCAGGGAACTAATGAAAAACTGTTTTTT | CASSSLRGQGTNEKLFF
once | TRBJ1-2 | TRBD1 | TRBV29-1 | TGCAGCGTTGAAAGCGCAGGGGGCTATGGCTACACCTTC | CSVESAGGYGYTF
- | TRBJ2-7 | - | TRBV28 | TGTGCCAGCAGTTCTCCGGGACTTACCTACGAGCAGTACTTC | CASSSPGLTYEQYF
- | TRBJ2-6 | - | TRBV11-1 | TGTGCCAGCAGCTTAGCGCAGACAGCAGCATCCTCTGGGGCCAACGTCCTGACTTTC | CASSLAQTAASSGANVLTF
once | TRBJ1-6 | - | TRBV7-9 | TGTGCCAGCAGCCGGGACATGTATAATTCACCCCTCCACTTT | CASSRDMYNSPLHF
- | TRBJ2-2 | - | TRBV28 | TGTGCCAGCAGTCGACGGTCATGGGGAGTGGCGAACACCGGGGAGCTGTTTTTT | CASSRRSWGVANTGELFF
- | TRBJ2-1 | TRBD2 | TRBV5-6 | TGTGCCAGCAGCTTGGGACTAGCGGGGGAAGAGCAGTTCTTC | CASSLGLAGEEQFF
- | TRBJ1-1 | - | TRBV2 | TGTGCCAGCAGTGTGGCAGTGAACACTGAAGCTTTCTTT | CASSVAVNTEAFF
- | TRBJ2-7 | - | TRBV2 | TGTGCCAGCAGTGAGTCAGACTACGAGCAGTACTTC | CASSESDYEQYF
- | TRBJ1-5 | - | TRBV5-1 | TGCGCCAGCAGCTTGTACCCTGGGCACGACAGTTATAGCAATCAGCCCCAGCATTTT | CASSLYPGHDSYSNQPQHF
- | TRBJ2-3 | TRBD1 | TRBV5-1 | TGCGCCAGCAGCCCTTCCGGACAGGCCAGCACAGATACGCAGTATTTT | CASSPSGQASTDTQYF
- | TRBJ2-1 | - | TRBV28 | TGTGCCAGCAGTTTATCGACAGGACCCAATGAGCAGTTCTTC | CASSLSTGPNEQFF
- | TRBJ2-7 | TRBD1 | TRBV3-1/TRBV3-2 | TGTGCCAGCAGCTTAGGGACAGGGACCGCGAAGCAGTACTTC | CASSLGTGTAKQYF
- | TRBJ2-1 | TRBD2 | TRBV19 | TGTGCCAGTAGTATGTCTAGCGGGGGGCCTGGGTCTCGGCAGTTCTTC | CASSMSSGGPGSRQFF
- | TRBJ1-4 | - | TRBV28 | TGTGCCAGCAGTACTAACCAGATGGTCCTTAATGAAAAACTGTTTTTT | CASSTNQMVLNEKLFF
- | TRBJ2-3 | - | TRBV14 | TGTGCCAGCAGCCAAGAGAAGATCTATGGAGATACGCAGTATTTT | CASSQEKIYGDTQYF
- | TRBJ1-1 | - | TRBV10-3 | TGTGCCATCAGCCCAGGGGCGGACACTGAAGCTTTCTTT | CAISPGADTEAFF
- | TRBJ1-1 | - | TRBV3-1/TRBV3-2 | TGTGCCAGCAGCTCTTACCAGGACACTGAAGCTTTCTTT | CASSSYQDTEAFF
- | TRBJ1-2 | TRBD1 | TRBV19 | TGTGCCAGTGGGACAGGGTTTCAGAATTATGGCTACACCTTC | CASGTGFQNYGYTF
few | TRBJ1-2 | - | TRBV30 | TGTGCCTGGAGCCCTTTACAGGTTGGCTACACCTTC | CAWSPLQVGYTF
- | TRBJ1-1 | - | TRBV19 | TGTGCCAGTAGTGTCATAGACAGACTGAACACTGAAGCTTTCTTT | CASSVIDRLNTEAFF
- | TRBJ2-6 | - | TRBV5-1 | TGCGCCAGCAGCTCGGGAGCCATCTCTGGGGCCAACGTCCTGACTTTC | CASSSGAISGANVLTF
- | TRBJ1-5 | - | TRBV15 | TGTGCCACCAGCAGAGACCGCAGGTCGTGGGGCAATCAGCCCCAGCATTTT | CATSRDRRSWGNQPQHF
- | TRBJ2-1 | TRBD2 | TRBV11-2 | TGTGCCAGCAGCTTAGCGGGGGGGCGGACTGAGCAGTTCTTC | CASSLAGGRTEQFF
once | TRBJ1-1 | - | TRBV12-5 | TGTGCTAGTGGTTTAGGGGAAATGAACACTGAAGCTTTCTTT | CASGLGEMNTEAFF
- | TRBJ2-1 | - | TRBV5-1 | TGCGCCAGCAGCTTGGCACTAGAGATATACAATGAGCAGTTCTTC | CASSLALEIYNEQFF
- | TRBJ1-2 | TRBD1 | TRBV14 | TGTGCCAGCAGCCCACGACAGGGCCTTTATGGCTACACCTTC | CASSPRQGLYGYTF
- | TRBJ2-1 | - | TRBV4-1 | TGCGCCAGTACTGGGACTTTCTCCTACAATGAGCAGTTCTTC | CASTGTFSYNEQFF
- | TRBJ1-4 | - | TRBV5-6 | TGTGCCAGCACCCTCGGGGGGGCTTCAACTAATGAAAAACTGTTTTTT | CASTLGGASTNEKLFF
- | TRBJ2-1 | - | TRBV7-9 | TGTGCCAGCGGGACTGGAGCCTACAATGAGCAGTTCTTC | CASGTGAYNEQFF
- | TRBJ2-1 | - | TRBV5-8 | TGTGCCAGCAGCTTGGGTAGCGTTCACTACAATGAGCAGTTCTTC | CASSLGSVHYNEQFF
once | TRBJ2-5 | TRBD1 | TRBV5-1 | TGCGCCAGCAGCCGGTCTCAGGGGGCTCAAGAGACCCAGTACTTC | CASSRSQGAQETQYF
- | TRBJ1-5 | - | TRBV19 | TGTGCCAGTAGGATGACTCATGACAGGATCAATCAGCCCCAGCATTTT | CASRMTHDRINQPQHF
- | TRBJ1-6 | - | TRBV5-1 | TGCGCCAGCAGCTTGGACCAGGGCATGCGTAATTCACCCCTCCACTTT | CASSLDQGMRNSPLHF
- | TRBJ1-1 | - | TRBV5-1 | TGCGCCAGCAGCCCAAGCGTGGCGGGGAACACTGAAGCTTTCTTT | CASSPSVAGNTEAFF
- | TRBJ2-1 | - | TRBV13 | TGTGCCACCAGATCATTACAACTAGTGGCGATGGATGAGCAGTTCTTC | CATRSLQLVAMDEQFF
- | TRBJ1-1 | TRBD1 | TRBV5-4 | TGTGCCAGCAGCTTGCTAAAAAGGACAGGGGGCGACACTGAAGCTTTCTTT | CASSLLKRTGGDTEAFF
- | TRBJ1-2 | TRBD1 | TRBV15 | TGTGCCACCAGCGCATATAAGACAGGGTGGGATATTGGCTACACCTTC | CATSAYKTGWDIGYTF
- | TRBJ1-5 | TRBD1 | TRBV5-1 | TGCGCCAGCAGCTTGCAAGGGACAGCGAATCAGCCCCAGCATTTT | CASSLQGTANQPQHF
- | TRBJ2-5 | - | TRBV6-2/TRBV6-3 | TGTGCCAGCAGTTCCGGGGGGACCCAGTACTTC | CASSSGGTQYF
- | TRBJ2-7 | TRBD1 | TRBV12-3/TRBV12-4 | TGTGCCAGCGCCGGGACAGCCTCCTACGAGCAGTACTTC | CASAGTASYEQYF
- | TRBJ1-3 | TRBD1 | TRBV29-1 | TGCAGCGTTAAACAGGGGTCTGGAAACACCATATATTTT | CSVKQGSGNTIYF
- | TRBJ2-7 | TRBD1 | TRBV5-6 | TGTGCCAGCAGCTTACCGGGACAGGGATCCCCCTACGAGCAGTACTTC | CASSLPGQGSPYEQYF
- | TRBJ2-5 | - | TRBV7-9 | TGTGCCAGCAGCCTTGGACAGCCGCAAGAGACCCAGTACTTC | CASSLGQPQETQYF
- | TRBJ1-2 | - | TRBV18 | TGTGCCAGCTCACGTGGCAAATCTAACTATGGCTACACCTTC | CASSRGKSNYGYTF